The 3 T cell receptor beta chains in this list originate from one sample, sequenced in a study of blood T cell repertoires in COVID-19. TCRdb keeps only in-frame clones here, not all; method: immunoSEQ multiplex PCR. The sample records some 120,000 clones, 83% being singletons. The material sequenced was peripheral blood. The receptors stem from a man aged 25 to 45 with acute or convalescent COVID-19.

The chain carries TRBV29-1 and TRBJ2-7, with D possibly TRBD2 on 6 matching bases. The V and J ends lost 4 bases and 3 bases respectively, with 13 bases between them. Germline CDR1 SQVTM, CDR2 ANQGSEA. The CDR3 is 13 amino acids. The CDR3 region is CSVGAGLNYEQYF. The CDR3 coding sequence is TGCAGCGTTGGAGCGGGCCTGAACTACGAGCAGTACTTC.

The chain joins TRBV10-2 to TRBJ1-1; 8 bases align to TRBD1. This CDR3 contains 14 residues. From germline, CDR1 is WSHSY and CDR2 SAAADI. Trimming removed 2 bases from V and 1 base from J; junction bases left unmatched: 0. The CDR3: CASSEQGANTEAFF. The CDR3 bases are TGCGCCAGCAGTGAGCAGGGGGCGAACACTGAAGCTTTCTTT.

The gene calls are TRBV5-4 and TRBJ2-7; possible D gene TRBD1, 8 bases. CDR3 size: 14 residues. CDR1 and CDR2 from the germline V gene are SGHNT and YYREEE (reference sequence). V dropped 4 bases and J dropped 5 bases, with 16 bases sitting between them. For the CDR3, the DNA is TGTGCCAGCAGCCCGCTACAGGGGGGGGACGAGCAGTACTTC. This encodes CASSPLQGGDEQYF.